This passage covers 27 T cell receptor beta chains from one sample sequenced in a study of T cell responses to AZD1222 COVID-19 vaccine. Sequencing used immunoSEQ multiplex PCR; TCRdb keeps in-frame clones, though not all of them. The sample has tens of thousands of clones; around nine tenths are singletons. This material consisted of peripheral blood, taken on day 0 of AZD1222 vaccination. These receptors all stem from an adult in good health.

The chain recombines TRBV7-8 with TRBJ2-7, with D perhaps matching TRBD1 (5 bases). Germline V lookup: CDR1 SGHVS, CDR2 FQNEAQ. CDR3 length: 17 amino acids. V lost 2 bases to trimming and J lost 0 bases, with 17 bases between them. The CDR3 coding sequence is TGTGCCAGCAGCTTAAGATCTTTCGCTCAGGGCTCCTACGAGCAGTACTTC. Amino acid sequence: CASSLRSFAQGSYEQYF.

This clone was counted a single time. The gene calls are TRBV5-4 and TRBJ2-7; TRBD1 is a possible D gene (6 bases). The germline CDR1 and CDR2 sequences are SGHNT and YYREEE (reference sequence). The V end was cut by 2 bases, the J end by 0 bases, with 12 bases between. The length of the CDR3 is 15 residues. CDR3 bases: TGTGCCAGCAGCTTTTCCCGGGACAACTCCTACGAGCAGTACTTC. This codes for CASSFSRDNSYEQYF.

CDR3 amino acids: CASSPPLQTHDYGYTF. DNA for the CDR3: TGTGCCAGCAGCCCTCCCCTCCAAACTCATGACTATGGCTACACCTTC. This rearrangement joins TRBV7-9 to TRBJ1-2; D is unresolved. There are 16 residues in the CDR3. CDR1 is SEHNR, CDR2 FQNEAQ, per germline (reference sequence). The V and J ends lost 5 bases and 3 bases respectively, with 19 bases between them.

The CDR3 here is CASSESAVSTDTQYF. The CDR3 coding sequence is TGCGCCAGCAGTGAGTCGGCAGTGAGTACAGATACGCAGTATTTT. V is TRBV10-2 and J is TRBJ2-3; D is unclear. The V gene lost 0 bases and the J gene lost 3 bases, with 10 bases spanning the gap. This CDR3 region has 15 residues. CDR1 is WSHSY, CDR2 SAAADI, per germline.

The CDR3 DNA follows: TGTGCCAGCAGCCTCGGGACAGGGTTAAATCAGCCCCAGCATTTT. Its protein is CASSLGTGLNQPQHF. This chain uses TRBV7-8 with TRBJ1-5, with 9 bases lining up with TRBD1. Germline values: CDR1 SGHVS, CDR2 FQNEAQ. V dropped 5 bases and J dropped 4; count of bases not matched to a gene: 6. This CDR3 contains 15 residues.

In this sample, this clone turned up once. V and J are TRBV6-2 or TRBV6-3 and TRBJ1-5; no definite D call. Per the germline V gene, CDR1 is MNHEY and CDR2 is SVGEGT. CDR3 length: 14 amino acids. Trimming removed 5 bases from V and 5 bases from J, with 13 bases in between. As DNA, the CDR3 is TGTGCCAGCAGTGGAGGACGGAAAGATCAGCCCCAGCATTTT. It specifies CASSGGRKDQPQHF.

The chain is built from TRBV6-5 and TRBJ1-2; possibly TRBD1 for D (5 bases). The CDR3 runs to 13 residues. V was shortened by 10 bases and J by 8 bases, with 20 bases between the two germline ends. Germline V gene data show CDR1 as MNHEY and CDR2 as SVGAGI. CDR3 sequence: CATYPPGGGGYTF. The CDR3 coding sequence is TGTGCCACCTACCCCCCGGGGGGAGGCGGCTACACCTTC.

V usage is TRBV30 and J usage is TRBJ2-2, with TRBD2 matching over 12 bases. The CDR3 contains 16 residues. V trimming: 4 bases; J trimming: 5 bases; junction bases outside the gene matches: 8. The germline gives CDR1 GTSNPN, CDR2 SVGIG (reference sequence). For the CDR3, the DNA is TGTGCCTGGAACCAACTAGCGGGAGGTAGTACCGGGGAGCTGTTTTTT. Translated: CAWNQLAGGSTGELFF.

In nucleotides, the CDR3 is TGTGCCAGTAGTTCTACCCCCAGGGATGGCAGTCAGCCCCAGCATTTT. Translated: CASSSTPRDGSQPQHF. V is TRBV19 and J is TRBJ1-5; the D gene is possibly TRBD1 (5 bases). This CDR3 is built from 16 residues. V was clipped by 5 bases and J by 6 bases, with 20 bases between them. Germline CDR1 LNHDA, CDR2 SQIVND (reference sequence). Full variable domain (outside the CDR3, taken from reference TRBV19 and TRBJ1-5): DGGITQSPKYLFRKEGQNVTLSCEQNLNHDAMYWYRQDPGQGLRLIYYSQIVNDFQKGDIAEGYSVSREKKESFPLTVTSAQKNPTAFYLCASSSTPRDGSQPQHFGDGTRLSIL.

The chain uses TRBV6-2 or TRBV6-3 and TRBJ2-1; TRBD2 matches at 12 bases. The germline V gene has CDR1 MNHEY and CDR2 SVGEGT. There are 15 residues in the CDR3. V gave up 5 bases and J gave up 8 bases; unmatched junction bases: 7. Here the CDR3 reads CASSRASGGVYEQFF. CDR3 coding DNA: TGTGCCAGCAGTCGGGCTAGCGGGGGGGTATATGAGCAGTTCTTC.

The J gene is TRBJ2-1, the V gene TRBV9; D is unclear. Trimming removed 3 bases at V and 4 bases at J, with 5 bases between. Germline assignment: CDR1 SGDLS and CDR2 YYNGEE. This CDR3 region has 12 residues. CDR3 residues: CASSAIYNEQFF. DNA of the CDR3: TGTGCCAGCAGCGCAATATACAATGAGCAGTTCTTC. Supplemented by reference TRBV9 and TRBJ2-1, the full variable domain reads DSGVTQTPKHLITATGQRVTLRCSPRSGDLSVYWYQQSLDQGLQFLIQYYNGEERAKGNILERFSAQQFPDLHSELNLSSLELGDSALYFCASSAIYNEQFFGPGTRLTVL.

This chain uses TRBV6-5 with TRBJ1-1; D unclear. CDR3 length: 14 amino acids. Germline CDR1 reads MNHEY; CDR2 reads SVGAGI. The ends were cut back, 4 bases at V and 1 base at J, with 10 bases in the middle. CDR3 in amino acids: CASSFPRRNTEAFF. In nucleotides, the CDR3 is TGTGCCAGCAGTTTCCCGCGCAGGAACACTGAAGCTTTCTTT.

The rearrangement joins TRBV9 to TRBJ2-1; TRBD1 matches at 7 bases. This CDR3 has 11 amino acids. Germline V gene sequence: CDR1 SGDLS, CDR2 YYNGEE. J gave up 12 bases and V 4 bases, and 4 bases lay outside the gene matches. DNA for the CDR3: TGTGCCAGCAGCAGGGGGCGGTGGCAGTTCTTC. This codes for CASSRGRWQFF.

This clone was seen just once. The rearrangement uses TRBV27 and TRBJ1-2, with D tentatively TRBD1 (5 bases). Per germline, CDR1 MNHEY and CDR2 SMNVEV (reference sequence). This CDR3 spans 13 amino acids. The V and J ends lost 2 bases and 4 bases respectively, with 8 bases between them. CDR3 sequence reads: CASSLGTGYGYTF. The CDR3 region has the DNA TGTGCCAGCAGTTTAGGTACAGGCTATGGCTACACCTTC.

This clone was seen once. The chain has TRBV27 and TRBJ2-1; a weak D match, TRBD1 (5 bases). Between the trimmed V and J ends, which lost 4 bases and 2 bases, there was a span of 15 bases. This CDR3 spans 16 amino acids. Germline V lookup: CDR1 MNHEY, CDR2 SMNVEV (reference sequence). CDR3: CASSSPQGGPYNEQFF. CDR3 in DNA: TGTGCCAGCAGTTCCCCTCAGGGTGGCCCCTACAATGAGCAGTTCTTC.

The chain is built from TRBV18 and TRBJ1-2; 10 bases match TRBD1. Germline CDR1 is KGHSH and CDR2 is LQKENI. V gave up 3 bases and J gave up 3 bases; unmatched junction bases: 10. This CDR3 region has 17 residues. CDR3 sequence reads: CASSPGTGARGYYGYTF. Written as DNA, the CDR3 is TGTGCCAGCTCACCCGGGACAGGGGCTCGAGGCTACTATGGCTACACCTTC.

The chain couples TRBV19 to TRBJ1-2, with D maybe TRBD1 (6 bases). The CDR3 spans 15 residues. Germline V gene lookup returns CDR1 LNHDA and CDR2 SQIVND (reference sequence). The ends were cut back, 5 bases at V and 0 bases at J, with 13 bases in the middle. The CDR3 DNA follows: TGTGCCAGTAGTCGACCTGGGACACCTAACTATGGCTACACCTTC. Protein product: CASSRPGTPNYGYTF.

This clone was seen just once. This chain joins TRBV6-5 and TRBJ2-2, with 9 bases that match TRBD1. The CDR3 runs 13 residues. Germline V gives CDR1 MNHEY, CDR2 SVGAGI. The junction had 5 bases not matched to a gene; V was cut back by 8 bases and J by 7 bases. Written as DNA, the CDR3 is TGTGCCAGCGAACAGGGGGCGATCGGGGAGCTGTTTTTT. Amino acids: CASEQGAIGELFF.

The rearrangement joins TRBV3-1 (or the pseudogene TRBV3-2) to TRBJ1-1; maybe TRBD1 (5 bases). This CDR3 comprises 14 residues. V lost 4 bases to trimming and J lost 1 base, with 10 bases between them. From germline, CDR1 is LGHDT and CDR2 YNNKEL (reference sequence). CDR3 amino acids: CASSPNQGNTEAFF. DNA for the CDR3: TGTGCCAGCAGCCCGAATCAGGGGAACACTGAAGCTTTCTTT.

Here the CDR3 DNA reads TGTGCCAGCAGCTTTCACCAGGGTCCAGAGACCCAGTACTTC. This encodes CASSFHQGPETQYF. V usage is TRBV7-9 and J usage is TRBJ2-5, with D possibly TRBD1 on 5 matching bases. Trimming cost V 3 bases and J 4 bases, with 12 bases left between them. This CDR3 is built from 14 residues. Germline V CDR1 and CDR2: SEHNR, FQNEAQ (reference sequence).

The chain links TRBV27 to TRBJ2-5; weak D call: TRBD1 (6 bases). The V end was cut by 2 bases, the J end by 2 bases, with 12 bases between. The CDR3 covers 15 residues. Germline CDR1 is MNHEY and CDR2 is SMNVEV (reference sequence). In DNA form, the CDR3 reads TGTGCCAGCAGTTTACGGCACAGGGCGCAAGAGACCCAGTACTTC. Translating gives CASSLRHRAQETQYF.

The chain recombines TRBV18 with TRBJ2-7; D unresolved. Per the germline V gene, CDR1 is KGHSH and CDR2 is LQKENI. V lost 3 bases and J 5 bases, leaving 14 bases between the germline ends. This CDR3 is 14 amino acids long. CDR3 sequence (DNA): TGTGCCAGCTCACCGGTTGAAGGAACCCACGAGCAGTACTTC. Translating it yields CASSPVEGTHEQYF.

The chain uses TRBV12-3 or TRBV12-4 and TRBJ2-7; D is unresolved. The CDR3 runs to 12 residues. Trimming took off 3 bases at V and 2 bases at J, with 5 bases between the two ends. The DNA of the CDR3 is TGTGCCAGCAGTTTCTTCCCCTACGAGCAGTACTTC. It specifies CASSFFPYEQYF.

The genes are TRBV9 and TRBJ2-7; maybe TRBD2 (7 bases). Trimming took off 0 bases at V and 6 bases at J, with 16 bases between the two ends. The CDR3 consists of 15 residues. The germline gives CDR1 SGDLS, CDR2 YYNGEE. For the CDR3, the DNA is TGTGCCAGCAGCGTAGAGGGAGGGGGGGCGAGCGAGCAGTACTTC. Translation gives CASSVEGGGASEQYF.

This clone was seen once. This sequence joins TRBV11-3 and TRBJ2-3, with D perhaps matching TRBD1 or TRBD2 (5 bases each). This CDR3 comprises 13 residues. From germline, CDR1 is SGHNT and CDR2 YENEEA. V dropped 9 bases and J dropped 3 bases, with 13 bases sitting between them. CDR3 region: CASPVGETDTQYF. The CDR3 bases are TGTGCCAGTCCGGTAGGGGAGACAGATACGCAGTATTTT.

The chain carries TRBV19 and TRBJ1-5, with TRBD1 matching over 7 bases. The CDR3 contains 14 residues. Looked up from germline, CDR1 is LNHDA and CDR2 is SQIVND (reference sequence). The junction had 3 bases not matched to a gene; V was cut back by 2 bases and J by 5 bases. In DNA form, the CDR3 reads TGTGCCAGTAGTATAAAAGGGGGCCATCAGCCCCAGCATTTT. This encodes CASSIKGGHQPQHF.

V is TRBV12-5 and J is TRBJ2-1; the match to TRBD1 covers 8 bases. The length of the CDR3 is 13 residues. Germline CDR1 reads LGHNT; CDR2 reads FRNRAP. V gave up 6 bases and J gave up 4 bases; unmatched junction bases: 2. CDR3 sequence reads: CASGTGGYNEQFF. Here the CDR3 DNA reads TGTGCTAGTGGAACAGGGGGGTACAATGAGCAGTTCTTC.